This TCR beta chain was observed in a study of cytomegalovirus exposure and HLA in healthy donors. Amplification used 60 Vbeta primers and 13 Jbeta primers. Assay: immunoSEQ multiplex PCR; the TCRdb copy retains only in-frame clones and omits some. The sample gives about 160,000 clones, around 82% of which show up once; 1% is in the top ten. Comment on this clone: Antigen specificity is unknown.

Findings of the study overall: A later analysis reportedly identified an Asian-associated ancestry cluster as carrying fewer N-insertions than the roughly 700-donor mean. Across HLA loci, a later analysis found differing TCR association rates, with DRB1 most and HLA-C fewest. Altogether, 170 or so TCR beta chains were recorded as cytomegalovirus-associated.

Sequencing input: PBMCs. The sequence came from a man aged 25-45 years in good health and CMV-seronegative.

CDR3 region: CASSMSHGQLGNTIYF. CDR3 sequence (DNA): TGTGCCAGTAGTATGTCCCACGGACAGCTTGGAAACACCATATATTTT. The genes are TRBV19 and TRBJ1-3, with D possibly TRBD1 on 6 matching bases. The CDR3 spans 16 residues. Between the trimmed V and J ends, which lost 3 bases and 3 bases, there was a span of 15 bases. CDR1 and CDR2 (germline): LNHDA, SQIVND (reference sequence).